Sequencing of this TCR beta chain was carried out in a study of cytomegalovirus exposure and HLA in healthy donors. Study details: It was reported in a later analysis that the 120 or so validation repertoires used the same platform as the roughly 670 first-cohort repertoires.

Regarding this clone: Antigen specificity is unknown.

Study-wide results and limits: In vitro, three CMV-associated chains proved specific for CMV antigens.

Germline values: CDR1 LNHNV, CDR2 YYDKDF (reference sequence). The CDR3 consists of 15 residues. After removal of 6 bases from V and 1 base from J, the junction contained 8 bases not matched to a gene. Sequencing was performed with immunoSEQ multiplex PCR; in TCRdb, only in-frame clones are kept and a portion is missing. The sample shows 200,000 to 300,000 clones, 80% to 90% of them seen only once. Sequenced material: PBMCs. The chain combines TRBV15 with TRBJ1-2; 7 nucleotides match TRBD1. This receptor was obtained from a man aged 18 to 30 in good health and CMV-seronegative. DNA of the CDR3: TGTGCCACCAGGCTCACCAACAGGGGTAACTATGGCTACACCTTC. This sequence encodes CATRLTNRGNYGYTF.